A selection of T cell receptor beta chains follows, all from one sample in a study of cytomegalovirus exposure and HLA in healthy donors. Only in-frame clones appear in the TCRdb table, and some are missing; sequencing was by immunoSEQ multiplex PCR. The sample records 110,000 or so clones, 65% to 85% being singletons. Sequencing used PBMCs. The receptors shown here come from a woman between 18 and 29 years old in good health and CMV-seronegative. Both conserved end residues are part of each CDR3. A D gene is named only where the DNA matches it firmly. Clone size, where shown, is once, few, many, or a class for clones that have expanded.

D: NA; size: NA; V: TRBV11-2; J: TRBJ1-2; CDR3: CASSSSADNYGYTF; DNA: TGTGCCAGCAGCTCCAGCGCAGATAACTATGGCTACACCTTC
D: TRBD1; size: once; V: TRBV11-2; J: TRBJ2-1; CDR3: CASSPGQGARNEQFF; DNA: TGTGCCAGCAGTCCCGGACAGGGGGCGCGTAATGAGCAGTTCTTC
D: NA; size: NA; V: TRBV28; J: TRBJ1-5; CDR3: CASSLPFNQPQHF; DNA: TGTGCCAGCAGTTTACCGTTTAATCAGCCCCAGCATTTT
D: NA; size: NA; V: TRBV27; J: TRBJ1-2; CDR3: CASSWSGSYGYTF; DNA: TGTGCCAGCAGTTGGTCAGGCTCATATGGCTACACCTTC
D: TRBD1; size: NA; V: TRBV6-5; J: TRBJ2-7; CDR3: CASRTRTGAYEQYF; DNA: TGTGCCAGCAGAACCCGGACAGGCGCCTACGAGCAGTACTTC
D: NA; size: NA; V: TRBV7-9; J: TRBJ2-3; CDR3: CASSLGTGVGDTQYF; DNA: TGTGCCAGCAGCTTGGGGACTGGGGTAGGGGATACGCAGTATTTT
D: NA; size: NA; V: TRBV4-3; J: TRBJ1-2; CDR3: CASSQDDPGNYGYTF; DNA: TGCGCCAGCAGCCAAGATGATCCGGGTAACTATGGCTACACCTTC
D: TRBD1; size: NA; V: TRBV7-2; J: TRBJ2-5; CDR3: CASSFQTGAGETQYF; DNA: TGTGCCAGCAGCTTTCAGACAGGGGCGGGCGAGACCCAGTACTTC
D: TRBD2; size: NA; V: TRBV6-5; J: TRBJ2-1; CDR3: CASSGLAGAYNEQFF; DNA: TGTGCCAGCAGCGGACTAGCGGGAGCCTACAATGAGCAGTTCTTC
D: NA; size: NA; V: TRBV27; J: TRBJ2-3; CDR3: CASRLYQSTDTQYF; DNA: TGTGCCAGCAGACTATACCAGAGCACAGATACGCAGTATTTT
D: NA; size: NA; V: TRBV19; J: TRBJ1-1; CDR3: CATSTSVRNTEAFF; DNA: TGTGCCACATCAACGTCGGTTAGGAACACTGAAGCTTTCTTT
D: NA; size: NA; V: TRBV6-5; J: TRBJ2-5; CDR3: CASSSSLEETQYF; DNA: TGTGCCAGCAGTTCTAGCCTGGAAGAGACCCAGTACTTC
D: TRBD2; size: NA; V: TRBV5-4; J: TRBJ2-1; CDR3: CASSLGLAGGISYNEQFF; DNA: TGTGCCAGCAGCTTGGGGCTAGCGGGAGGGATTTCCTACAATGAGCAGTTCTTC
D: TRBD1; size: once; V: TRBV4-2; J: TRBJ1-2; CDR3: CASSPTGPESYGYTF; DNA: TGTGCCAGCAGCCCGACAGGGCCGGAGTCCTATGGCTACACCTTC
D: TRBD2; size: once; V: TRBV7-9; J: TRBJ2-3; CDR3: CASSLGGGLRDTQYF; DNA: TGTGCCAGCAGCTTAGGCGGGGGGCTGAGGGATACGCAGTATTTT
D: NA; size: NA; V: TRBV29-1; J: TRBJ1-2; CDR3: CSVEAASYGYTF; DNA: TGCAGCGTTGAGGCAGCGAGCTATGGCTACACCTTC
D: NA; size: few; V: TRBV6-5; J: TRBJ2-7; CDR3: CASSFGRGAYEQYF; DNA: TGTGCCAGCAGTTTTGGGAGGGGGGCCTACGAGCAGTACTTC
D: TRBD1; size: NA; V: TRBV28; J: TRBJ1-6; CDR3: CALLPRTGGSPLHF; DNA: TGTGCCCTTCTCCCCCGGACAGGGGGCTCACCCCTCCACTTT
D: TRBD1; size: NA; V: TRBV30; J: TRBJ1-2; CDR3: CAWRLLGQALEIF; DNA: TGTGCCTGGAGACTCCTCGGACAGGCCCTTGAGATCTTC
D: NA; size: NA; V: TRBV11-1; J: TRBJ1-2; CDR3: CASSFRGSYGYTF; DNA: TGTGCCAGCAGCTTTAGGGGCTCCTATGGCTACACCTTC
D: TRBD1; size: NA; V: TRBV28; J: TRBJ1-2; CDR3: CASRAPGQGIGGYTF; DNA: TGTGCCAGCAGGGCGCCGGGACAGGGCATAGGCGGCTACACCTTC
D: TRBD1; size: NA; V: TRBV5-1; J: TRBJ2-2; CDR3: CASTLTGGNTGELFF; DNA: TGCGCCAGCACCCTGACAGGGGGCAACACCGGGGAGCTGTTTTTT
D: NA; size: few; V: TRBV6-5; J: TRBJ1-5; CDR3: CASSTISGQPQHF; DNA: TGTGCCAGCAGTACCATCTCGGGGCAGCCCCAGCATTTT
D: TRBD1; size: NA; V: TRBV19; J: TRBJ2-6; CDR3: CASSPGQGIPSGANVLTF; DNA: TGTGCCAGTAGTCCTGGACAGGGTATCCCCTCTGGGGCCAACGTCCTGACTTTC
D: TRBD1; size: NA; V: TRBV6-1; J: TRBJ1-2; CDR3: CASSEGTGQYGYTF; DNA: TGTGCCAGCAGTGAAGGGACAGGGCAATATGGCTACACCTTC
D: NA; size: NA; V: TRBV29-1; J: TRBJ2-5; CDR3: CSVAAPKETQYF; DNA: TGCAGCGTGGCGGCGCCCAAAGAGACCCAGTACTTC
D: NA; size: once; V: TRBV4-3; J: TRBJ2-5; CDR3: CASSKTGSGRETQYF; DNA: TGCGCCAGCAGTAAAACAGGGTCAGGTAGGGAGACCCAGTACTTC
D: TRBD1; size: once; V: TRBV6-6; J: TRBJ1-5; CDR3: CASSYSGGSNQPQHF; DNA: TGTGCCAGCAGTTACTCAGGGGGCAGCAATCAGCCCCAGCATTTT
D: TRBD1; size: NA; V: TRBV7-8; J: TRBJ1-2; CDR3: CASSSLLRDRGPVGYGYTF; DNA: TGTGCCAGCAGCTCCTTACTAAGGGACAGGGGGCCTGTGGGCTATGGCTACACCTTC
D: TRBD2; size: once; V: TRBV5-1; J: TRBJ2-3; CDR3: CASSLGTSIQDTQYF; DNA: TGCGCCAGCAGCTTAGGGACTAGCATCCAAGATACGCAGTATTTT
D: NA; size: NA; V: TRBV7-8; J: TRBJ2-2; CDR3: CASSQYQGRSTGELFF; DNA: TGTGCCAGCAGCCAATACCAGGGGCGAAGCACCGGGGAGCTGTTTTTT
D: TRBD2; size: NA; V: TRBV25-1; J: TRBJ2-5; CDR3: CASSEWGRGGETQYF; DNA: TGTGCCAGCAGTGAATGGGGGAGGGGTGGAGAGACCCAGTACTTC
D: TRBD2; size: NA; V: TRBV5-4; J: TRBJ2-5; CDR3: CASSLDASGVQETQYF; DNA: TGTGCCAGCAGCTTGGATGCTAGCGGGGTGCAGGAGACCCAGTACTTC
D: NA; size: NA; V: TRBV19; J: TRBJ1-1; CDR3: CASSISSNTEAFF; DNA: TGTGCCAGTAGTATATCATCGAACACTGAAGCTTTCTTT
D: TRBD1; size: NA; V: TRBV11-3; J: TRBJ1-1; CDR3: CASSLDGTGGTEAFF; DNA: TGTGCCAGCAGCTTAGATGGGACAGGGGGAACTGAAGCTTTCTTT
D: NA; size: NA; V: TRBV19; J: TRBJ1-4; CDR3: CASSRRVEKLFF; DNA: TGTGCCAGTAGTCGCAGGGTGGAAAAACTGTTTTTT
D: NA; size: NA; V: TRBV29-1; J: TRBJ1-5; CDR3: CSVALSGINQPQHF; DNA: TGCAGCGTTGCATTATCGGGGATCAATCAGCCCCAGCATTTT
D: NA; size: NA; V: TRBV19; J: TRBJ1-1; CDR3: CASSILGHTEAFF; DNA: TGTGCCAGTAGTATCTTGGGGCACACTGAAGCTTTCTTT